This T cell receptor beta chain was identified in a study of T cell repertoires in cytomegalovirus infection. Study in general: It was the public TCR beta signatures that indicated both CMV infection and matching HLA type. Study results and limitations: CMV carriers having the relevant HLA were flagged by cumulative public TCR beta family frequency. CMV-specific HLA-C-restricted TCR beta clonotypes dominated the ex vivo response.

Details on this clonotype: Antigen unknown.

Germline CDR1 is SGHTA and CDR2 is FQGNSA. The CDR3 runs 16 residues. TCRdb re-called the reads with MiXCR, one entry per CDR3 protein. The sample includes about 490,000 distinct CDR3 sequences, approximately 17% of them seen just once. The sequenced material came from CD8+ T cells from PBMCs. This clonotype was obtained from a human donor in good health (CMV status not recorded). Some clones in this sample may be carry-over from other donors' samples. V gene TRBV7-2 combines with J gene TRBJ2-3; 8 positions agree with TRBD1. The CDR3 loop reads CVSSLRGRGQVDTQYF. CDR3 coding DNA: TGTGTAAGCAGCTTACGGGGCCGGGGACAGGTTGATACGCAGTATTTT. Using reference TRBV7-2 and TRBJ2-3 for the parts outside the CDR3, the full variable domain is GAGVSQSPSNKVTEKGKDVELRCDPISGHTALYWYRQSLGQGLEFLIYFQGNSAPDKSGLPSDRFSAERTGGSVSTLTIQRTQQEDSAVYLCVSSLRGRGQVDTQYFGPGTRLTVL.